A selection of T cell receptor beta chains follows, all from one sample in a study of Ad26.COV2.S vaccination and SARS-CoV-2 variants. Assay: immunoSEQ multiplex PCR; the TCRdb copy retains only in-frame clones and omits some. The data contain roughly 330,000 clones, roughly 90% of them singletons. The sample was peripheral blood, taken in a trial of Ad26.COV2.S vaccine versus placebo. The receptor source for this set is a person aged 18-60 years who received the Ad26.COV2.S COVID-19 vaccine or a placebo. Each CDR3 is given with its conserved first and last residue. Each record gives: CDR3 length, clone size, J gene, D gene, V gene, CDR3 protein, CDR3 DNA. The D gene is left open where the match is weak. Size is omitted from some rows. Given values are once, few, many or a class for expanded clones.

length: 16; size: -; J: TRBJ2-1; D: TRBD2; V: TRBV4-3; CDR3: CASSQGMGLADNEQFF; DNA: TGCGCCAGCAGCCAAGGAATGGGACTAGCGGATAATGAGCAGTTCTTC
length: 13; size: -; J: TRBJ1-6; D: -; V: TRBV5-6; CDR3: CASSLVSGSPLHF; DNA: TGTGCCAGCAGCTTGGTCTCGGGTTCACCCCTCCACTTT
length: 17; size: -; J: TRBJ1-6; D: -; V: TRBV4-1; CDR3: CASSHRDDSSYNSPLHF; DNA: TGCGCCAGCAGCCACAGGGACGACAGCTCCTATAATTCACCCCTCCACTTT
length: 14; size: -; J: TRBJ1-1; D: -; V: TRBV6-5; CDR3: CASRVQESGSEAFF; DNA: TGTGCCAGCAGGGTACAGGAGTCTGGTAGTGAAGCTTTCTTT
length: 14; size: -; J: TRBJ2-1; D: -; V: TRBV7-3; CDR3: CASSSIGPDNEQFF; DNA: TGTGCCAGCAGCTCCATTGGACCTGACAATGAGCAGTTCTTC
length: 15; size: -; J: TRBJ2-1; D: TRBD2; V: TRBV5-1; CDR3: CASTSRLAGINEQFF; DNA: TGCGCCAGCACCTCCAGACTAGCGGGGATCAATGAGCAGTTCTTC
length: 16; size: -; J: TRBJ2-3; D: TRBD2; V: TRBV28; CDR3: CASSFLGAGHTDTQYF; DNA: TGTGCCAGCAGTTTCCTCGGAGCGGGGCACACAGATACGCAGTATTTT
length: 18; size: once; J: TRBJ2-3; D: TRBD1; V: TRBV18; CDR3: CASSPGLGQGDLTDTQYF; DNA: TGTGCCAGCTCACCCGGGCTGGGACAGGGTGACCTCACAGATACGCAGTATTTT
length: 15; size: -; J: TRBJ1-2; D: -; V: TRBV5-6; CDR3: CASSLVGWTDYGYTF; DNA: TGTGCCAGCAGCTTGGTTGGTTGGACGGACTATGGCTACACCTTC
length: 15; size: -; J: TRBJ2-5; D: -; V: TRBV5-5; CDR3: CASSFRGLERETQYF; DNA: TGTGCCAGCAGCTTTCGGGGACTGGAACGAGAGACCCAGTACTTC
length: 13; size: -; J: TRBJ2-1; D: -; V: TRBV5-4; CDR3: CASSFIQVNEQFF; DNA: TGTGCCAGCAGCTTTATACAGGTCAATGAGCAGTTCTTC
length: 15; size: -; J: TRBJ1-1; D: TRBD1; V: TRBV18; CDR3: CASSTSGTGDTEAFF; DNA: TGTGCCAGCTCGACGTCCGGGACAGGGGACACTGAAGCTTTCTTT
length: 13; size: -; J: TRBJ1-1; D: -; V: TRBV29-1; CDR3: CSVERKLNTEAFF; DNA: TGCAGCGTTGAAAGGAAATTGAACACTGAAGCTTTCTTT
length: 15; size: -; J: TRBJ2-1; D: TRBD2; V: TRBV28; CDR3: CASSGGLAGVSEQFF; DNA: TGTGCCAGCAGTGGGGGACTAGCGGGAGTCAGTGAGCAGTTCTTC
length: 14; size: -; J: TRBJ1-1; D: -; V: TRBV4-1; CDR3: CASSPGGGQAEAFF; DNA: TGCGCCAGCAGCCCCGGAGGAGGCCAAGCCGAAGCTTTCTTT
length: 19; size: once; J: TRBJ1-2; D: -; V: TRBV3-1/TRBV3-2; CDR3: CASSQVVGDGGGRLYGYTF; DNA: TGTGCCAGCAGCCAAGTCGTGGGGGACGGGGGTGGAAGGCTATATGGCTACACCTTC
length: 15; size: once; J: TRBJ1-5; D: -; V: TRBV5-6; CDR3: CASSLLGSSNQPQHF; DNA: TGTGCCAGCAGCTTGCTGGGTTCAAGCAATCAGCCCCAGCATTTT
length: 14; size: -; J: TRBJ2-3; D: -; V: TRBV3-1/TRBV3-2; CDR3: CASSQFRSTDTQYF; DNA: TGTGCCAGCAGCCAATTTAGGAGCACAGATACGCAGTATTTT
length: 12; size: -; J: TRBJ1-1; D: -; V: TRBV18; CDR3: CASSPRNTEAFF; DNA: TGTGCCAGCTCACCCAGGAATACTGAAGCTTTCTTT
length: 15; size: -; J: TRBJ1-6; D: -; V: TRBV27; CDR3: CASSPRGGSNSPLHF; DNA: TGTGCCAGCAGTCCTCGTGGGGGGTCCAATTCACCCCTCCACTTT
length: 13; size: -; J: TRBJ2-1; D: -; V: TRBV7-9; CDR3: CASSDVTYNEQFF; DNA: TGTGCCAGCAGCGACGTAACCTACAATGAGCAGTTCTTC
length: 16; size: -; J: TRBJ2-3; D: -; V: TRBV7-9; CDR3: CASSSLSGIYTDTQYF; DNA: TGTGCCAGCAGCTCCCTAAGCGGAATTTACACAGATACGCAGTATTTT
length: 17; size: -; J: TRBJ2-4; D: -; V: TRBV27; CDR3: CASSPLVGMIAKNIQYF; DNA: TGTGCCAGCAGTCCCCTGGTGGGGATGATAGCCAAAAACATTCAGTACTTC
length: 13; size: -; J: TRBJ1-1; D: TRBD1; V: TRBV19; CDR3: CASSDRGAAEAFF; DNA: TGTGCCAGTTCAGACAGGGGTGCCGCTGAAGCTTTCTTT
length: 13; size: few; J: TRBJ1-2; D: -; V: TRBV11-2; CDR3: CASSSSGNYGYTF; DNA: TGTGCCAGCAGCTCATCAGGGAACTATGGCTACACCTTC
length: 16; size: -; J: TRBJ2-1; D: -; V: TRBV28; CDR3: CASIPLLPGEGHEQFF; DNA: TGTGCCAGCATCCCCCTCTTACCGGGAGAGGGCCATGAGCAGTTCTTC
length: 13; size: -; J: TRBJ2-7; D: -; V: TRBV11-3; CDR3: CASSLVPGWEQYF; DNA: TGTGCCAGCAGCTTAGTCCCGGGGTGGGAGCAGTACTTC
length: 11; size: -; J: TRBJ1-1; D: -; V: TRBV29-1; CDR3: CSSERDTEAFF; DNA: TGCAGCTCAGAAAGAGACACTGAAGCTTTCTTT
length: 14; size: -; J: TRBJ1-6; D: -; V: TRBV6-4; CDR3: CASHRPDTNSPLHF; DNA: TGTGCCAGCCACCGCCCGGACACAAATTCACCCCTCCACTTT
length: 15; size: -; J: TRBJ1-5; D: -; V: TRBV7-2; CDR3: CASSLDGVSWQPQHF; DNA: TGTGCCAGCAGCTTAGATGGGGTCTCCTGGCAGCCCCAGCATTTT
length: 12; size: -; J: TRBJ1-2; D: -; V: TRBV12-3/TRBV12-4; CDR3: CASTSTGGGYTF; DNA: TGTGCCAGCACATCCACCGGGGGTGGCTACACCTTC
length: 14; size: once; J: TRBJ1-1; D: -; V: TRBV6-2/TRBV6-3; CDR3: CASSPPRENTEAFF; DNA: TGTGCCAGCAGCCCACCCCGAGAGAACACTGAAGCTTTCTTT
length: 18; size: -; J: TRBJ1-2; D: -; V: TRBV10-3; CDR3: CAISESIFGKGEHYGYTF; DNA: TGTGCCATCAGTGAGTCGATTTTTGGGAAAGGGGAACACTATGGCTACACCTTC
length: 16; size: -; J: TRBJ1-1; D: -; V: TRBV18; CDR3: CASSPVIGGVNTEAFF; DNA: TGTGCCAGCTCACCAGTTATCGGGGGGGTGAACACTGAAGCTTTCTTT
length: 15; size: -; J: TRBJ1-4; D: -; V: TRBV7-6; CDR3: CASSLAGGTNEKLFF; DNA: TGTGCCAGCAGCTTAGCGGGAGGCACTAATGAAAAACTGTTTTTT
length: 18; size: -; J: TRBJ1-3; D: TRBD1; V: TRBV15; CDR3: CATSPRGQGQEGGDTIYF; DNA: TGTGCCACCAGCCCCCGAGGACAGGGGCAGGAGGGGGGCGACACCATATATTTT
length: 16; size: -; J: TRBJ1-1; D: -; V: TRBV4-1; CDR3: CASSQEWGLAGTEAFF; DNA: TGCGCCAGCAGCCAAGAATGGGGGCTCGCAGGCACTGAAGCTTTCTTT
length: 13; size: -; J: TRBJ2-2; D: -; V: TRBV27; CDR3: CASSLSRIGELFF; DNA: TGTGCCAGCAGTTTATCTAGGATCGGGGAGCTGTTTTTT
length: 13; size: -; J: TRBJ1-1; D: -; V: TRBV5-1; CDR3: CASSFAGNTEAFF; DNA: TGCGCCAGCAGCTTTGCAGGGAACACTGAAGCTTTCTTT
length: 12; size: -; J: TRBJ1-2; D: -; V: TRBV15; CDR3: CTTSSRVGGYTF; DNA: TGTACCACCAGCAGCCGGGTCGGGGGCTACACCTTC
length: 11; size: few; J: TRBJ1-6; D: -; V: TRBV7-2; CDR3: CASSLSSPLHF; DNA: TGTGCCAGCAGCTTAAGTTCACCCCTCCACTTT
length: 14; size: -; J: TRBJ2-1; D: -; V: TRBV19; CDR3: CASSVSGGYNEQFF; DNA: TGTGCCAGTAGTGTCTCAGGGGGGTACAATGAGCAGTTCTTC
length: 17; size: once; J: TRBJ2-3; D: TRBD2; V: TRBV2; CDR3: CASSGGLADGRTDTQYF; DNA: TGTGCCAGCAGTGGGGGACTAGCGGACGGACGCACAGATACGCAGTATTTT
length: 14; size: -; J: TRBJ2-5; D: -; V: TRBV7-2; CDR3: CASSFTGLEETQYF; DNA: TGTGCCAGCAGCTTTACGGGGCTGGAGGAGACCCAGTACTTC
length: 15; size: -; J: TRBJ2-3; D: -; V: TRBV7-6; CDR3: CASSLEARGTDTQYF; DNA: TGTGCCAGCAGCTTAGAGGCTAGGGGCACAGATACGCAGTATTTT
length: 15; size: -; J: TRBJ2-2; D: -; V: TRBV5-6; CDR3: CASSLGNSPVSELFF; DNA: TGTGCCAGCAGCTTGGGAAACTCACCGGTCTCGGAGCTGTTTTTT
length: 16; size: -; J: TRBJ1-6; D: TRBD1; V: TRBV6-5; CDR3: CASSSAGTGSGAPLHF; DNA: TGTGCCAGCAGTTCAGCCGGGACAGGGTCTGGTGCACCCCTCCACTTT
length: 15; size: -; J: TRBJ1-1; D: TRBD1; V: TRBV6-5; CDR3: CASSYLQGVGTEAFF; DNA: TGTGCCAGCAGTTACCTTCAGGGGGTGGGCACTGAAGCTTTCTTT
length: 13; size: -; J: TRBJ1-1; D: TRBD1; V: TRBV14; CDR3: CASMTGMNTEAFF; DNA: TGTGCCAGCATGACAGGGATGAACACTGAAGCTTTCTTT
length: 13; size: -; J: TRBJ2-4; D: -; V: TRBV19; CDR3: CAISDLAKNIQYF; DNA: TGTGCCATTTCGGATTTAGCCAAAAACATTCAGTACTTC
length: 17; size: -; J: TRBJ1-4; D: -; V: TRBV18; CDR3: CASSPPSGAATNEKLFF; DNA: TGTGCCAGCTCACCCCCATCTGGAGCTGCAACTAATGAAAAACTGTTTTTT
length: 14; size: -; J: TRBJ2-5; D: -; V: TRBV7-2; CDR3: CASSLDAPPDDQYF; DNA: TGTGCCAGCAGCTTAGATGCGCCGCCGGATGACCAGTACTTC
length: 14; size: -; J: TRBJ1-2; D: TRBD1; V: TRBV15; CDR3: CATSRDQGGPGYTF; DNA: TGTGCCACCAGCAGAGATCAGGGGGGGCCTGGCTACACCTTC